The 8 T cell receptor beta chains given below trace back to one sample, sequenced in a study of cytotoxic CD8 clonotypes in ibrutinib-treated CLL. Assay used: immunoSEQ multiplex PCR; TCRdb lists only in-frame clones, some missing. The top ten hold about 34% of the sample, which has nearly 100,000 clones, roughly 80% seen once. The sequencing here drew on PBMCs, taken after 12 months of ibrutinib treatment. The receptors originated from a human donor with chronic lymphocytic leukemia.

The rearrangement links TRBV7-9 to TRBJ1-6; D gene ambiguous. CDR1 SEHNR and CDR2 FQNEAQ come from the germline V gene (reference sequence). The CDR3 sequence is 15 residues long. Trimming took off 0 bases at V and 7 bases at J, with 10 bases between the two ends. The CDR3 sequence is CASSLAARMNSPLHF. CDR3 coding DNA: TGTGCCAGCAGCTTAGCCGCCAGGATGAATTCACCCCTCCACTTT. Supplemented by reference TRBV7-9 and TRBJ1-6, the full variable domain reads DTGVSQNPRHKITKRGQNVTFRCDPISEHNRLYWYRQTLGQGPEFLTYFQNEAQLEKSRLLSDRFSAERPKGSFSTLEIQRTEQGDSAMYLCASSLAARMNSPLHFGNGTRLTVT.

The chain is built from TRBV30 and TRBJ2-2; TRBD2 agrees at 9 bases. CDR3 size: 15 residues. Trimming removed 3 bases from V and 0 bases from J; junction bases left unmatched: 2. Germline lookup yields CDR1 GTSNPN and CDR2 SVGIG (reference sequence). CDR3 in DNA: TGTGCCTGGAGGTTAGCGGGAGCGAACACCGGGGAGCTGTTTTTT. This sequence encodes CAWRLAGANTGELFF.

The J gene is TRBJ2-3, the V gene TRBV13; 12 positions agree with TRBD2. V was pared by 4 bases and J by 0 bases, with 11 bases of the junction left unmatched. Germline V CDR1 and CDR2: PRHDT, FYEKMQ (reference sequence). The CDR3 spans 19 residues. Here the CDR3 DNA reads TGTGCCAGCAGCTCTATGACTAGCGGGGGAGCCTCTAGCACAGATACGCAGTATTTT. Translating gives CASSSMTSGGASSTDTQYF.

The rearrangement links TRBV5-8 to TRBJ1-6; D might be TRBD1 (6 bases). The V gene's germline CDR1 is SGHTS and CDR2 YDEGEE. Trimming removed 0 bases from V and 11 bases from J, with 18 bases in between. This CDR3 is built from 16 residues. This CDR3 is CASSLGLQGSGAPLHF. The DNA of the CDR3 is TGTGCCAGCAGCTTGGGATTGCAGGGGTCTGGAGCACCCCTCCACTTT.

Only one count was recorded for this clone. This chain links TRBV6-6 with TRBJ2-7; D perhaps matches TRBD1 (6 bases). The CDR3 runs to 15 residues. V was shortened by 2 bases and J by 0 bases, with 11 bases between the two germline ends. Germline CDR1 MNHNY, CDR2 SVGAGI (reference sequence). Here the CDR3 reads CASSYTGQSSYEQYF. DNA of the CDR3: TGTGCCAGCAGTTACACTGGACAGTCCTCCTACGAGCAGTACTTC.

In this sample, this clone turned up a few times. The chain recombines TRBV11-3 with TRBJ1-6; D not certain. CDR3 length: 15 residues. Trimming removed 5 bases from V and 6 bases from J, with 14 bases in between. Germline assignment: CDR1 SGHNT and CDR2 YENEEA. CDR3 nucleotide sequence: TGTGCCAGCAGCCAAATACCGACCGGTAATTCACCCCTCCACTTT. Translated, it gives CASSQIPTGNSPLHF. Full variable domain (missing parts from reference TRBV11-3 and TRBJ1-6): EAGVVQSPRYKIIEKKQPVAFWCNPISGHNTLYWYLQNLGQGPELLIRYENEEAVDDSQLPKDRFSAERLKGVDSTLKIQPAELGDSAVYLCASSQIPTGNSPLHFGNGTRLTVT.

V and J are TRBV4-1 and TRBJ1-4; no clear D. CDR3 length: 16 amino acids. The V and J ends lost 4 bases and 0 bases respectively, with 12 bases between them. The germline gives CDR1 MGHRA, CDR2 YSYEKL. The CDR3 loop is CASSRILGATNEKLFF. The CDR3, as DNA: TGCGCCAGCAGCCGCATTCTGGGAGCAACTAATGAAAAACTGTTTTTT.

The genes are TRBV7-3 and TRBJ2-1, with TRBD2 as a possible D gene (5 bases). This CDR3 region has 13 residues. From germline, CDR1 is SGHTA and CDR2 FQGTGA. Between the trimmed V and J ends, which lost 5 bases and 5 bases, there was a span of 10 bases. The CDR3 bases are TGTGCCAGCAGCACGCCGGGGAACAATGAGCAGTTCTTC. Translation gives CASSTPGNNEQFF.